This TCR beta chain was sequenced for a study of early T cells in non-severe SARS-CoV-2 infection. At least ten counts were recorded for this clonotype. The germline V gene has CDR1 SGHTA and CDR2 FQGNSA. The CDR3 loop spans 15 amino acids. Between the trimmed V and J ends, which lost 2 bases and 4 bases, there was a span of 12 bases. TCRdb reanalysed the 5' RACE reads using MiXCR and keeps one entry per CDR3 protein. The table lists approximately 69,000 distinct CDR3 sequences, under 9.5% of them singletons, with under 7% in the top ten. The source is an adult who was a healthcare worker with PCR-confirmed SARS-CoV-2 infection or an uninfected control (not recorded which). Sample: whole blood. The rearrangement links TRBV7-2 to TRBJ2-1; either TRBD1 or TRBD2 may fit D (6 bases each). CDR3 region: CASSLLPGAYNEQFF. The CDR3 nucleotides are TGTGCCAGCAGCTTACTGCCGGGGGCATACAATGAGCAGTTCTTC.